What follows are 7 T cell receptor beta chains derived from one specimen sequenced in a study of response to subunit inactivated influenza vaccine. TCRdb redid the calling of the RT-PCR reads with MiXCR, one entry per CDR3 protein. The table has about half a million distinct CDR3 sequences, 9.5% to 12% seen once. Sequences were derived from PBMCs from blood, sampled about 6 weeks after vaccination. Receptor source: a man aged 50 to 59 who received an inactivated influenza vaccine.

This clonotype was detected many times. The chain links TRBV5-1 to TRBJ1-5; TRBD1 aligns across 8 bases. The CDR3 covers 14 residues. The V gene's germline CDR1 is SGHRS and CDR2 YFSETQ. V lost 4 bases, J lost 7 bases, and 7 bases stayed unmatched. This CDR3 is CASSPTGGGQPQHF. The CDR3 bases are TGCGCCAGCAGCCCCACAGGGGGTGGCCAGCCCCAGCATTTT.

The chain couples TRBV7-2 to TRBJ2-5; the D gene is possibly TRBD1 (6 bases). The V end was cut by 5 bases, the J end by 5 bases, with 12 bases between. Germline V CDR1 and CDR2: SGHTA, FQGNSA. CDR3 size: 13 residues. For the CDR3, the DNA is TGTGCCAGCAGCAACCAGGGGCGGGAGACCCAGTACTTC. Translated: CASSNQGRETQYF.

V is TRBV6-2 or TRBV6-3 and J is TRBJ2-2, with TRBD2 identical over 8 bases. Germline-derived CDR1 and CDR2 are MNHEY and SVGEGT. Trimming cost V 4 bases and J 5 bases; bases outside gene matches: 3. This CDR3 is 14 amino acids long. The CDR3 DNA is TGTGCCAGCAGTTCCGGGAGGGTAACCGGGGAGCTGTTTTTT. This gives the protein CASSSGRVTGELFF.

The chain employs TRBV18 and TRBJ1-4; 8 bases fit TRBD1. The CDR3 spans 15 residues. Germline V lookup: CDR1 KGHSH, CDR2 LQKENI. The ends lost 1 base at V and 7 bases at J; junction bases unmatched: 5. The CDR3 nucleotides read TGTGCCAGCTCACCACACAGGGGGTTGAGTGAAAAACTGTTTTTT. Its protein is CASSPHRGLSEKLFF.

Of note for this clonotype: A read error may be the cause here, since a much bigger clone is one base away. The genes are TRBV3-1 and TRBJ2-7, with TRBD1 matching 9 bases. V lost 4 bases, J lost 4 bases, and 8 bases stayed unmatched. CDR3 size: 15 residues. Germline V lookup: CDR1 LGHDT, CDR2 YNNKEL (reference sequence). CDR3 loop: CASSRGGTGRYEQYF. The CDR3 DNA sequence: TGTGCCAGCAGCCGAGGAGGGACAGGGAGGTACGAGCAGTACTTC.

This rearrangement joins TRBV12-3 or TRBV12-4 to TRBJ2-5, with TRBD2 matching 10 bases. This CDR3 region has 15 residues. Trimming took 1 base from V and 5 from J; bases not matched to a gene: 4. CDR3 bases: TGTGCCAGCAGTTTAGTCCCTAGCGGGGGCGAGACCCAGTACTTC. Protein product: CASSLVPSGGETQYF.

This clonotype was picked up a small number of times. The CDR3 nucleotides are TGTGCCAGCAGCTCGGGCGCGATCCAGACCCAGTACTTC. Amino acid sequence: CASSSGAIQTQYF. V usage is TRBV7-2 and J usage is TRBJ2-5; no clear D. Trimming left V 4 bases short and J 6 bases short, with 12 bases between. The CDR3 runs 13 residues. CDR1 and CDR2 (germline): SGHTA, FQGNSA.